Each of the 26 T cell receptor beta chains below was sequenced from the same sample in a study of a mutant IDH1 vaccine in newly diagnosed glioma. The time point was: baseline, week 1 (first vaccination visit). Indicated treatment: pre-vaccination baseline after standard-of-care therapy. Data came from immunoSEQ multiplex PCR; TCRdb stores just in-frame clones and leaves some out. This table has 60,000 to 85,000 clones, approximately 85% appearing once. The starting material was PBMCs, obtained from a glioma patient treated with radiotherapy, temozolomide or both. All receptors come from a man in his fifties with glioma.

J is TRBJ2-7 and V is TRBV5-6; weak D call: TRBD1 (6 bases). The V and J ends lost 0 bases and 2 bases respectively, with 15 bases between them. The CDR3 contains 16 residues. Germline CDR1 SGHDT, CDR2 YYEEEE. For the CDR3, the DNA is TGTGCCAGCAGCTTGGGCGGTCAGGGGTCGCCCTACGAGCAGTACTTC. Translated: CASSLGGQGSPYEQYF.

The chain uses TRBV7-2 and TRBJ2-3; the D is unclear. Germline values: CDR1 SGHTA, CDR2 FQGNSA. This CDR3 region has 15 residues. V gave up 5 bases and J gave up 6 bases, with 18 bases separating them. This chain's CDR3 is CASSVLGLYVDTQYF. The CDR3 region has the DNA TGTGCCAGCAGCGTTCTCGGGCTCTATGTGGATACGCAGTATTTT.

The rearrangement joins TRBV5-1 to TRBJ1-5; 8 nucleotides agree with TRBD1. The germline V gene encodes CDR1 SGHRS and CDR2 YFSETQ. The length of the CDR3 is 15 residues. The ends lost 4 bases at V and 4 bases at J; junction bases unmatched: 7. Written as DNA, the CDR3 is TGCGCCAGCAGCCGCGGGACAGGTTATAATCAGCCCCAGCATTTT. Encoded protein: CASSRGTGYNQPQHF.

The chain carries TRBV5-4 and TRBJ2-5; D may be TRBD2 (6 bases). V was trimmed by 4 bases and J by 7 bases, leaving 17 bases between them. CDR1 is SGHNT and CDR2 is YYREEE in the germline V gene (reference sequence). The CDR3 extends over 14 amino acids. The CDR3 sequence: CASSVEGTGGTQYF. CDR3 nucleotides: TGTGCCAGCAGCGTTGAAGGGACCGGGGGGACCCAGTACTTC.

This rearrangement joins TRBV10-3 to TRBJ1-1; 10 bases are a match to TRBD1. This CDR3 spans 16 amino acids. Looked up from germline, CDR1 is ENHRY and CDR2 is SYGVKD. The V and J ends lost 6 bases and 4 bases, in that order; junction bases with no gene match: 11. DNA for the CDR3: TGTGCCATCAGGGAGGACAGGGGGAATATCCCCACTGAAGCTTTCTTT. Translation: CAIREDRGNIPTEAFF.

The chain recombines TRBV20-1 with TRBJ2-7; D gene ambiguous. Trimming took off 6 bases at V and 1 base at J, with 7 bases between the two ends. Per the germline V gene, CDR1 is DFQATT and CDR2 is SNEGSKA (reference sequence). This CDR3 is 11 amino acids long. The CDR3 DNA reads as TGCAGTGCCCAGGAGTCCTACGAGCAGTACTTC. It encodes CSAQESYEQYF.

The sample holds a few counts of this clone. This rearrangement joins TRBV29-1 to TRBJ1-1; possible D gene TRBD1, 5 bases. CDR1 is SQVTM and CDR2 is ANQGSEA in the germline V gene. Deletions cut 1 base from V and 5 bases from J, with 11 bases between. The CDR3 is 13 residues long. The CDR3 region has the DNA TGCAGCGTTGAAGGGGGGATTCGGACTGAAGCTTTCTTT. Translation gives CSVEGGIRTEAFF.

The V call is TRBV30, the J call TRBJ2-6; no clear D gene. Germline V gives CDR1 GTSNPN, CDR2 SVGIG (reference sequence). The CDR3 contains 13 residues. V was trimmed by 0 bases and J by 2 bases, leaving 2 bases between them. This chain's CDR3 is CAWSVAGANVLTF. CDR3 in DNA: TGTGCCTGGAGTGTAGCTGGGGCCAACGTCCTGACTTTC.

The CDR3 loop is CASSPRTSGGAGGGELFF. The CDR3 nucleotides read TGTGCCAGCAGCCCCCGGACTAGCGGGGGGGCGGGCGGCGGGGAGCTGTTTTTT. This chain joins TRBV7-8 and TRBJ2-2; 15 bases line up with TRBD2. Germline values: CDR1 SGHVS, CDR2 FQNEAQ. With V trimmed by 5 bases and J by 7 bases, 11 bases remained unmatched. The CDR3 runs to 18 residues.

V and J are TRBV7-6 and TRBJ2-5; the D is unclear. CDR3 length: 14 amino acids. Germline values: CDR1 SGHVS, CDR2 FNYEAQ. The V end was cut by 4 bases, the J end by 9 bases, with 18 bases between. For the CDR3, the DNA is TGTGCCAGCAGCTCGGCCCAACCACGAGTGGCCCAGTACTTC. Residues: CASSSAQPRVAQYF.

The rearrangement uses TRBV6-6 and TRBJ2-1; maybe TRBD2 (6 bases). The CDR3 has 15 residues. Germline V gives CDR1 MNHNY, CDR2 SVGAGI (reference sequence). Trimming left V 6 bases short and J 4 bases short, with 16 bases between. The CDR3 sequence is CASRDAGRNYNEQFF. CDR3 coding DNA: TGTGCCAGCAGGGACGCGGGACGGAATTACAATGAGCAGTTCTTC.

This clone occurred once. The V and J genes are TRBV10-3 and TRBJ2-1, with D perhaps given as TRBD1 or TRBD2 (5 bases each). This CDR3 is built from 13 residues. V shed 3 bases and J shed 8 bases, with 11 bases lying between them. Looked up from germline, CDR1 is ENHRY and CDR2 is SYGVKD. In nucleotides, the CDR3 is TGTGCCATCAGTGACGGGGCCCGAGATGAGCAGTTCTTC. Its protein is CAISDGARDEQFF.

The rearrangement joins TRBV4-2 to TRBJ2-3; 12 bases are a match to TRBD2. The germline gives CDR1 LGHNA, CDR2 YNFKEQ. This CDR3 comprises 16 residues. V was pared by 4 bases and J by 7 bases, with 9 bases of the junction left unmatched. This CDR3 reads CASSRTSGAAPHTQYF. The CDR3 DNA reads TGTGCCAGCAGCCGGACTAGCGGGGCCGCTCCTCATACGCAGTATTTT.

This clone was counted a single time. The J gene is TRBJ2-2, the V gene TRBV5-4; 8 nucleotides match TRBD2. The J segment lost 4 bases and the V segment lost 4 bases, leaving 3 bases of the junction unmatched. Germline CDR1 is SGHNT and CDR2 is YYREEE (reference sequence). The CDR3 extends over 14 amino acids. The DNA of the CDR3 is TGTGCCAGCAGCCGCGCGGGAGGCACCGGGGAGCTGTTTTTT. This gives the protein CASSRAGGTGELFF.

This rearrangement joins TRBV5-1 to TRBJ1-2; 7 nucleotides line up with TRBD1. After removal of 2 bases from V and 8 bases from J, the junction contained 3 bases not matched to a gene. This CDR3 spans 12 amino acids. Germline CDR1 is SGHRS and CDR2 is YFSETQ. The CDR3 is CASSFGQDGYTF. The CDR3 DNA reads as TGCGCCAGCAGCTTCGGACAGGACGGCTACACCTTC.

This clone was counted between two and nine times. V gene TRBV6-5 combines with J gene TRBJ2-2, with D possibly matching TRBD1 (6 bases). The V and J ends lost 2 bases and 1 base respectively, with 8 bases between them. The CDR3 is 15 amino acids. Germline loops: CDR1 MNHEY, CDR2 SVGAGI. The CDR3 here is CASSYAGENTGELFF. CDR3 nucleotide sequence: TGTGCCAGCAGTTACGCAGGGGAGAACACCGGGGAGCTGTTTTTT.

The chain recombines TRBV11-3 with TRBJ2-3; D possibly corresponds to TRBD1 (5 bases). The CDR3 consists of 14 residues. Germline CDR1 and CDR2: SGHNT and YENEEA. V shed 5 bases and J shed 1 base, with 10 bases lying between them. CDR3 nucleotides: TGTGCCAGCAGCCCAGAAGGGGGCACAGATACGCAGTATTTT. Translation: CASSPEGGTDTQYF.

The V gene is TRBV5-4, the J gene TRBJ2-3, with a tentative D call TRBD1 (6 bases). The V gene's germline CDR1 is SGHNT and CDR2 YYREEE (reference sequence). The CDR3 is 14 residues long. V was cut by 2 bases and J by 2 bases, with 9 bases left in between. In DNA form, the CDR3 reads TGTGCCAGCAGCTTCGGACAGCACACAGATACGCAGTATTTT. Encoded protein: CASSFGQHTDTQYF.

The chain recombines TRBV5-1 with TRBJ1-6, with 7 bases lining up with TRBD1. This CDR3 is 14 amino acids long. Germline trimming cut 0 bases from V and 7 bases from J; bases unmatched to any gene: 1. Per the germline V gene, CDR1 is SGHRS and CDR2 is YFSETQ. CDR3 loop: CASSLGQGNSPLHF. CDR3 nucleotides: TGCGCCAGCAGCTTGGGACAGGGAAATTCACCCCTCCACTTT. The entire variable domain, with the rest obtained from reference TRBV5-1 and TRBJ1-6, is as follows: KAGVTQTPRYLIKTRGQQVTLSCSPISGHRSVSWYQQTPGQGLQFLFEYFSETQRNKGNFPGRFSGRQFSNSRSEMNVSTLELGDSALYLCASSLGQGNSPLHFGNGTRLTVT.

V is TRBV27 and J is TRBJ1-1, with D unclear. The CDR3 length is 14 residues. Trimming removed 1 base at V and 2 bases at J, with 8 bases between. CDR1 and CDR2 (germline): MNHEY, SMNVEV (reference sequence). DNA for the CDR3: TGTGCCAGCAGTTTATTGGGGAGAAACACTGAAGCTTTCTTT. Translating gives CASSLLGRNTEAFF.

CDR3 protein: CASAFGRDTEAFF. The CDR3 DNA is TGTGCCAGCGCGTTTGGGCGCGACACTGAAGCTTTCTTT. This rearrangement joins TRBV7-9 to TRBJ1-1, with D uncertain. This CDR3 has 13 amino acids. In germline, CDR1 is SEHNR, CDR2 FQNEAQ (reference sequence). Trimming removed 8 bases at V and 3 bases at J, with 13 bases between.

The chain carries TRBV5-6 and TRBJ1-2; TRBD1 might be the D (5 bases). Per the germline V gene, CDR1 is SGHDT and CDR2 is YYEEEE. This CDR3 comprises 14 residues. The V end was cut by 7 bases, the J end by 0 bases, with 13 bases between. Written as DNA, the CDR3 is TGTGCCAGCCTGAGGGGAAGAGCTAACTATGGCTACACCTTC. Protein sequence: CASLRGRANYGYTF.

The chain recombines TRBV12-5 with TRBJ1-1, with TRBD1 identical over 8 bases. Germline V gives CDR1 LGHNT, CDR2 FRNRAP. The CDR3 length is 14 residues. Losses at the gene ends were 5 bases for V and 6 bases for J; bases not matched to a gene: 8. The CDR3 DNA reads TGTGCTAGTGGTAAGACGGACAGGGAGTCTGAAGCTTTCTTT. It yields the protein CASGKTDRESEAFF. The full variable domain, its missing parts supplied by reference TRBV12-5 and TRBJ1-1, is DARVTQTPRHKVTEMGQEVTMRCQPILGHNTVFWYRQTMMQGLELLAYFRNRAPLDDSGMPKDRFSAEMPDATLATLKIQPSEPRDSAVYFCASGKTDRESEAFFGQGTRLTVV.

The CDR3 nucleotides are TGCAGCAGCGGGCTAGGAGGTGGGACAGATACGCAGTATTTT. This codes for CSSGLGGGTDTQYF. J is TRBJ2-3 and V is TRBV29-1, with D perhaps matching TRBD2 (6 bases). The CDR3 has 14 residues. V lost 8 bases and J 3 bases, leaving 18 bases between the germline ends. Germline CDR1 and CDR2: SQVTM and ANQGSEA.

The CDR3 here is CAWGTEETQYF. The DNA of the CDR3 is TGTGCCTGGGGGACCGAAGAGACCCAGTACTTC. The rearrangement joins TRBV30 to TRBJ2-5; the D call may be TRBD1 or TRBD2 (5 bases each). V was cut by 5 bases and J by 3 bases, with 7 bases left in between. Germline lookup yields CDR1 GTSNPN and CDR2 SVGIG (reference sequence). This CDR3 has 11 residues.

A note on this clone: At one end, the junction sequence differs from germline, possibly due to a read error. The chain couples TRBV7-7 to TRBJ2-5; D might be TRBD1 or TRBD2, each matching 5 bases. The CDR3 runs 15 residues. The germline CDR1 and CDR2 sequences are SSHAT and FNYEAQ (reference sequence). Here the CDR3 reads CASSLGGTGLKTQYF. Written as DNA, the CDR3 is TGTGCTAGCAGCTTAGGTGGGACGGGATTAAAGACCCAGTACTTC. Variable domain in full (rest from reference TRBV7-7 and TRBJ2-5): GAGVSQSPRYKVTKRGQDVTLRCDPISSHATLYWYQQALGQGPEFLTYFNYEAQPDKSGLPSDRFSAERPEGSISTLTIQRTEQRDSAMYRCASSLGGTGLKTQYFGPGTRLLVL.